Given below is one T cell receptor beta chain in context. Its antigen is still unknown. The sample originates from a study of CD8 T cells in Susac syndrome. General study results and limits: The study recognized that the number of individuals in its TCR sequencing and HLA analysis was relatively small.

RNA totalling roughly 0.5 to 1 ug underwent reverse transcription with random hexamers. TCRdb ran MiXCR on the immunoSEQ multiplex PCR reads and lists one entry per CDR3 protein. This sample has about 250,000 distinct CDR3 sequences, with roughly 93% found just once. V shed 3 bases, J shed 0 bases, and the junction held 20 bases outside the gene matches. In germline, CDR1 is SGHAT, CDR2 FQDESV (reference sequence). The CDR3 is 21 residues long. The receptor comes from a human donor with multiple sclerosis. The gene calls are TRBV11-1 and TRBJ2-3, with 8 bases identical to TRBD2. The sequenced sample consisted of CD4+ T cells from PBMCs. The CDR3 protein is CASSFSFILEAGVSSTDTQYF. The DNA of the CDR3 is TGTGCCAGCAGCTTTAGTTTTATCTTGGAAGCGGGAGTATCAAGCACAGATACGCAGTATTTT.